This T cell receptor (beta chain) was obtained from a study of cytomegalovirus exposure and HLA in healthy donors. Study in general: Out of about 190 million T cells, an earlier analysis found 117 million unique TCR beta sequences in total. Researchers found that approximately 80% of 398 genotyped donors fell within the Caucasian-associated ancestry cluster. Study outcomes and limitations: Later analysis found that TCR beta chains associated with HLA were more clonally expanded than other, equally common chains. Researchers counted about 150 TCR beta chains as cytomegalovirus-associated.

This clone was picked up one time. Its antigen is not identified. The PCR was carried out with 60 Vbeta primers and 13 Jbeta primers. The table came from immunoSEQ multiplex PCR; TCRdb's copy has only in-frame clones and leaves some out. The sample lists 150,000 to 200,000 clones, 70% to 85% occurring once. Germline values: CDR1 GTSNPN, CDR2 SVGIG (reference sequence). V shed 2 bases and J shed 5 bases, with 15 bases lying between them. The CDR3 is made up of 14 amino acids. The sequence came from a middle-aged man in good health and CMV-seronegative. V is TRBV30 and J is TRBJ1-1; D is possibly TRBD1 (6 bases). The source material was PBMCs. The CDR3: CAWSQGIRGTEAFF. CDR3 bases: TGTGCCTGGAGTCAGGGGATCCGAGGGACTGAAGCTTTCTTT.